This T cell receptor beta chain was observed in a study of blood T cells in healthy people across ages. Primers used in a second PCR of about 7 to 12 cycles were a sample-barcoded 5' primer and a J-beta primer mix. Every single cDNA molecule received a tag from a template-switch adaptor with 12 random nucleotides. Using its own MiXCR run on the 5' RACE reads, TCRdb lists one record per CDR3 protein. The repertoire consists of roughly 730,000 distinct CDR3 sequences, with approximately 60% occurring once and the leading ten covering 20% to 30%. Whenever a sample was processed, at least 6.5 million PBMCs were isolated. V dropped 2 bases and J dropped 5; count of bases not matched to a gene: 7. Germline CDR1 MNHEY, CDR2 SMNVEV (reference sequence). This CDR3 region has 17 residues. This clonotype was counted a few times. Its target is unknown. Study-wide points: A greater number of naive CD4+ cells and higher diversity distinguished long-lived donors from aged donors. The authors considered diversity estimates from one million T cells to be underestimates.

The sequence derives from a man aged 40-55 years in good health. The rearrangement links TRBV27 to TRBJ2-5; TRBD2 matches at 14 bases. Source material: blood. CDR3 in amino acids: CASSLQGRTSGRETQYF. The CDR3 region has the DNA TGTGCCAGCAGTTTACAGGGACGGACTAGCGGGAGGGAGACCCAGTACTTC.